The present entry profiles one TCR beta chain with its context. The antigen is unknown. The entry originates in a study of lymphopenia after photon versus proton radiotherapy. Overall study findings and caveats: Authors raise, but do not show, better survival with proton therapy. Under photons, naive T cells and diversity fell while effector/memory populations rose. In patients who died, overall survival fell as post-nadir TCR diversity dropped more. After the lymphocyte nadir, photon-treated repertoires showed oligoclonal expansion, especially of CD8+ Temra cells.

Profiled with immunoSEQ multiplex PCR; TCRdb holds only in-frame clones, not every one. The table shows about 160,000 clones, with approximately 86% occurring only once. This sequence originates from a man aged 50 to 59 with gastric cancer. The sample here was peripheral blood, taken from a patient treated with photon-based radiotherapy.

The CDR3 loop is CASGLSQGGYEQYF. CDR3 DNA: TGTGCTAGTGGTTTGAGTCAGGGTGGATACGAGCAGTACTTC. The rearrangement uses TRBV12-5 and TRBJ2-7; maybe TRBD1 (5 bases). V dropped 2 bases and J dropped 4 bases, with 12 bases sitting between them. Germline loops: CDR1 LGHNT, CDR2 FRNRAP. The CDR3 has 14 residues.